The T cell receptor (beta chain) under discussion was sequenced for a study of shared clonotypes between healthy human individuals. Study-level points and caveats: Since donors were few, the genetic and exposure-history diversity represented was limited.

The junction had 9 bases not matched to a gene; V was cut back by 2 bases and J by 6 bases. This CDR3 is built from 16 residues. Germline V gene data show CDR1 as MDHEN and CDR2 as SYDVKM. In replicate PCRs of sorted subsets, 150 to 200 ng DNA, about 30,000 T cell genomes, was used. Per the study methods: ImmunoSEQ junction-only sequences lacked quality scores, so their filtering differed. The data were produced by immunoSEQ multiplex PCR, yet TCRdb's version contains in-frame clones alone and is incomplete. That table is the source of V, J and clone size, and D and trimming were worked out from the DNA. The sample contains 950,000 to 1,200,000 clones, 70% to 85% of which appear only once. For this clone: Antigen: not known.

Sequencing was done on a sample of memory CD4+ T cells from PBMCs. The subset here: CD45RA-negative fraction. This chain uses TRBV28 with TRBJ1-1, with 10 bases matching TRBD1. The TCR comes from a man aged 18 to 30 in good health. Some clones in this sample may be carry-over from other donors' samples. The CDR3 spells CASSLPSGTGDPEAFF. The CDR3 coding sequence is TGTGCCAGCAGTTTACCGTCCGGGACAGGGGATCCTGAAGCTTTCTTT.